This T cell receptor beta chain is drawn from a study of blood T cells in healthy people across ages. From germline, CDR1 is SEHNR and CDR2 FQNEAQ (reference sequence). The CDR3 length is 16 residues. The V end lost 8 bases, the J end lost 3 bases, and 23 bases lay between the germline ends. The authors ran a second PCR of about 6 to 11 cycles using a sample-barcoded 5' primer and a J-beta primer mix. One entry per CDR3 protein, called by TCRdb with MiXCR from the 5' RACE reads. The repertoire holds 550,000 to 700,000 distinct CDR3 sequences, with roughly a quarter as singletons. V and J are TRBV7-9 and TRBJ2-7; possibly TRBD2 for D (6 bases). This TCR was recovered from a woman aged 70-85 years in good health. Sequencing input: blood. CDR3 coding DNA: TGTGCCAGCGGCTCCCATATGGGGACTGTTAACTACGAGCAGTACTTC. Amino acid sequence: CASGSHMGTVNYEQYF.